The 14 T cell receptor beta chains below all came from one sample that was sequenced in a study of blood T cell repertoires in COVID-19. The repertoire was sequenced with immunoSEQ multiplex PCR; TCRdb's copy has only in-frame clones and lacks some. This repertoire shows approximately 240,000 clones, around 85% found once; its top ten account for about 3%. The sequencing input was peripheral blood. Receptors were obtained from a woman aged 25 to 39 who had recovered from COVID-19.

This clone is a singleton in its sample. The V and J genes are TRBV5-1 and TRBJ2-5, with 8 bases lining up with TRBD2. The germline gives CDR1 SGHRS, CDR2 YFSETQ. This CDR3 has 15 residues. V lost 3 bases to trimming and J lost 5 bases; unmatched junction nucleotides: 9. CDR3 region: CASSSPGTRRETQYF. In nucleotides, the CDR3 is TGCGCCAGCAGCTCTCCTGGGACTAGGAGGGAGACCCAGTACTTC.

V gene TRBV6-1 combines with J gene TRBJ1-1, with 9 positions matching TRBD1. This CDR3 spans 15 amino acids. Germline values: CDR1 MNHNS, CDR2 SASEGT. Trimming at V came to 0 bases and at J to 9 bases, leaving 8 bases not matched to a gene. CDR3 in amino acids: CASSEARTGDPQAFF. CDR3 DNA sequence: TGTGCCAGCAGTGAAGCGAGGACAGGGGATCCCCAAGCTTTCTTT.

This chain joins TRBV27 and TRBJ1-4; no definite D call. CDR3 length: 18 amino acids. Germline V gene lookup returns CDR1 MNHEY and CDR2 SMNVEV (reference sequence). Trimming removed 5 bases at V and 1 base at J, with 20 bases between. In DNA form, the CDR3 reads TGTGCCAGCAGTCCGTATTTTGGAACAGACGAAACTAATGAAAAACTGTTTTTT. Residues: CASSPYFGTDETNEKLFF.

The chain uses TRBV19 and TRBJ1-1; D possibly corresponds to TRBD1 (6 bases). Germline loops: CDR1 LNHDA, CDR2 SQIVND (reference sequence). This CDR3 has 16 amino acids. With 5 bases removed from V and 2 bases from J, the gap between germline ends came to 18 bases. The CDR3 region has the DNA TGTGCCAGTAGTTCCCAGATAGGGGGGGGAAACACTGAAGCTTTCTTT. Amino acid sequence: CASSSQIGGGNTEAFF.

This chain links TRBV19 with TRBJ2-5; the D gene is possibly TRBD2 (7 bases). The CDR3 consists of 14 residues. V was trimmed by 9 bases and J by 4 bases, leaving 18 bases between them. CDR1 and CDR2 from the germline V gene are LNHDA and SQIVND (reference sequence). The CDR3 loop reads CARGGLAITETQYF. DNA of the CDR3: TGTGCCAGGGGGGGGCTAGCGATAACAGAGACCCAGTACTTC.

The CDR3 nucleotides are TGTGCCAGCAGCTTAGCGGGGGCGGGCACAGATACGCAGTATTTT. Translated, it gives CASSLAGAGTDTQYF. The rearrangement uses TRBV7-2 and TRBJ2-3, with a possible D match to TRBD1 (6 bases). In germline, CDR1 is SGHTA, CDR2 FQGNSA. The CDR3 spans 15 residues. Between the trimmed V and J ends, which lost 0 bases and 1 base, there was a span of 8 bases.

The V and J genes are TRBV6-5 and TRBJ1-1; D possibly corresponds to TRBD1 (5 bases). V dropped 2 bases and J dropped 4 bases, with 14 bases sitting between them. The length of the CDR3 is 15 residues. Looked up from germline, CDR1 is MNHEY and CDR2 is SVGAGI. Written as DNA, the CDR3 is TGTGCCAGCAGTTACGCAGATTCCGGGGGCACTGAAGCTTTCTTT. This gives the protein CASSYADSGGTEAFF.

CDR3 nucleotide sequence: TGTGCCAGCAGCACAGGGGGCTCCTATGGCTACACCTTC. Translating gives CASSTGGSYGYTF. V gene TRBV7-9 combines with J gene TRBJ1-2; 9 bases agree with TRBD1. Germline V gene lookup returns CDR1 SEHNR and CDR2 FQNEAQ (reference sequence). Trimming at V came to 5 bases and at J to 4 bases, leaving 2 bases not matched to a gene. The CDR3 runs 13 residues.

The J gene is TRBJ2-7, the V gene TRBV6-5; D call uncertain. The germline gives CDR1 MNHEY, CDR2 SVGAGI. V shed 8 bases and J shed 0 bases, with 11 bases lying between them. The CDR3 runs 13 residues. Here the CDR3 reads CASGEASSYEQYF. In nucleotides, the CDR3 is TGTGCCAGCGGAGAGGCCAGCTCCTACGAGCAGTACTTC.

This clone was picked up a small number of times. The chain employs TRBV9 and TRBJ1-1; D remains ambiguous. The CDR3 sequence is 13 residues long. Germline lookup yields CDR1 SGDLS and CDR2 YYNGEE. Trimming removed 3 bases at V and 1 base at J, with 7 bases between. The CDR3 sequence is CASSARQNTEAFF. CDR3 bases: TGTGCCAGCAGCGCCCGACAGAACACTGAAGCTTTCTTT.

This chain uses TRBV2 with TRBJ1-6, with D maybe TRBD1 (6 bases). The germline CDR1 and CDR2 sequences are SNHLY and FYNNEI. This CDR3 region has 14 residues. V shed 6 bases and J shed 11 bases, with 17 bases lying between them. This CDR3 is CASRAGGAGTPLHF. The CDR3 nucleotides are TGTGCCAGCAGAGCCGGGGGGGCGGGTACACCCCTCCACTTT. Looking up the rest from reference TRBV2 and TRBJ1-6 gives the full variable domain: EPEVTQTPSHQVTQMGQEVILRCVPISNHLYFYWYRQILGQKVEFLVSFYNNEISEKSEIFDDQFSVERPDGSNFTLKIRSTKLEDSAMYFCASRAGGAGTPLHFGNGTRLTVT.

This clone was seen a few times. The chain combines TRBV2 with TRBJ2-2, with 10 bases identical to TRBD2. V lost 4 bases to trimming and J lost 4 bases; unmatched junction nucleotides: 3. The CDR3 is made up of 15 amino acids. Germline V gene sequence: CDR1 SNHLY, CDR2 FYNNEI. The CDR3 protein is CASSASGGATGELFF. The CDR3, as DNA: TGTGCCAGCAGTGCAAGCGGGGGGGCCACCGGGGAGCTGTTTTTT.

The chain has TRBV7-9 and TRBJ2-5, with D hard to call. The CDR3 runs 12 residues. The germline V and J ends were trimmed by 6 bases and 2 bases, with 7 bases remaining between them. Per germline, CDR1 SEHNR and CDR2 FQNEAQ (reference sequence). CDR3 sequence: CASSTVQETQYF. As DNA, the CDR3 is TGTGCCAGCAGTACGGTTCAAGAGACCCAGTACTTC. Full variable domain (missing parts from reference TRBV7-9 and TRBJ2-5): DTGVSQNPRHKITKRGQNVTFRCDPISEHNRLYWYRQTLGQGPEFLTYFQNEAQLEKSRLLSDRFSAERPKGSFSTLEIQRTEQGDSAMYLCASSTVQETQYFGPGTRLLVL.

The V gene is TRBV7-2, the J gene TRBJ2-2; D remains ambiguous. The V end was cut by 4 bases, the J end by 4 bases, with 10 bases between. Germline-derived CDR1 and CDR2 are SGHTA and FQGNSA. The CDR3 has 14 residues. CDR3 nucleotide sequence: TGTGCCAGCAGCTCACTTGCTGGCACCGGGGAGCTGTTTTTT. Protein: CASSSLAGTGELFF.